These 21 T cell receptor beta chains share one sample of origin, sequenced in a study of cytomegalovirus exposure and HLA in healthy donors. PCR involved 60 Vbeta and 13 Jbeta primers. Only in-frame clones appear in the TCRdb table, and some are missing; sequencing was by immunoSEQ multiplex PCR. The sample consists of some 200,000 clones, 82% of them appearing once. Sequenced material: PBMCs. Receptors were obtained from a boy aged 2 to 9 in good health and CMV-seronegative.

This clone was counted a single time. The chain couples TRBV29-1 to TRBJ1-1; 7 positions match TRBD1. The CDR3 has 12 residues. With 7 bases clipped from V and 2 bases from J, the junction kept 4 bases outside the gene matches. Germline V CDR1 and CDR2: SQVTM, ANQGSEA. The CDR3 here is CSGGQFNTEAFF. CDR3 bases: TGCAGCGGGGGACAGTTTAACACTGAAGCTTTCTTT.

In its sample, this clone was seen a few times. For the CDR3, the DNA is TGCGCCAGCAGCCTTAGTCCTAGCGGGGTCTCCTACGAGCAGTACTTC. It encodes CASSLSPSGVSYEQYF. The chain is built from TRBV5-1 and TRBJ2-5; 9 bases agree with TRBD2. The J call may be faulty, since TRBJ2-7 better matches the DNA end. CDR1 SGHRS and CDR2 YFSETQ come from the germline V gene. This CDR3 is built from 16 residues.

The V and J genes are TRBV5-4 and TRBJ1-1; the D gene is possibly TRBD1 (6 bases). The germline CDR1 and CDR2 sequences are SGHNT and YYREEE (reference sequence). V was cut by 4 bases and J by 8 bases, with 21 bases left in between. The CDR3 spans 15 residues. In nucleotides, the CDR3 is TGTGCCAGCAGCCCACCAAATTCAGACAGGCAAGAAGCTTTCTTT. It specifies CASSPPNSDRQEAFF.

The rearrangement joins TRBV6-6 to TRBJ2-5; possible D gene TRBD1, 6 bases. V was clipped by 4 bases and J by 5 bases, with 17 bases between them. The CDR3 has 15 amino acids. Germline V gene lookup returns CDR1 MNHNY and CDR2 SVGAGI (reference sequence). CDR3 sequence: CASSSHAGVRETQYF. The CDR3 region has the DNA TGTGCCAGCAGTTCTCACGCAGGGGTTCGGGAGACCCAGTACTTC.

The chain is built from TRBV7-9 and TRBJ2-5, with TRBD1 as a possible D gene (6 bases). The germline CDR1 and CDR2 sequences are SEHNR and FQNEAQ (reference sequence). The CDR3 runs 13 residues. V lost 5 bases and J 1 base, leaving 8 bases between the germline ends. The DNA of the CDR3 is TGTGCCAGCAGCCGACAGGTCCAAGAGACCCAGTACTTC. Amino acid sequence: CASSRQVQETQYF.

This chain joins TRBV27 and TRBJ2-2; the match to TRBD1 covers 9 bases. The germline gives CDR1 MNHEY, CDR2 SMNVEV (reference sequence). The CDR3 is 14 amino acids. V dropped 7 bases and J dropped 5; count of bases not matched to a gene: 5. The DNA of the CDR3 is TGTGCCAGCAAGGGACAGGGTGCGACCGGGGAGCTGTTTTTT. Residues: CASKGQGATGELFF.

The chain carries TRBV5-1 and TRBJ2-1; 10 bases are shared with TRBD2. Germline CDR1 is SGHRS and CDR2 is YFSETQ. The CDR3 extends over 19 amino acids. J lost 1 base, V lost 0 bases, and 10 bases had no gene match. The CDR3 region is CASSLDRAGGLRSYNEQFF. CDR3 bases: TGCGCCAGCAGCTTGGATCGAGCGGGGGGGCTAAGGTCCTACAATGAGCAGTTCTTC.

This clone was seen just once. V and J are TRBV2 and TRBJ2-1; D possibly corresponds to TRBD1 (5 bases). The germline CDR1 and CDR2 sequences are SNHLY and FYNNEI. V lost 11 bases, J lost 1 base, and 15 bases lay in between. The CDR3 runs 14 residues. CDR3: CALQLGRSYNEQFF. The CDR3 nucleotides are TGTGCCCTTCAGCTGGGGCGATCCTACAATGAGCAGTTCTTC.

The chain joins TRBV2 to TRBJ2-2; the match to TRBD2 covers 12 bases. This CDR3 is 16 amino acids long. V lost 6 bases, J lost 5 bases, and 7 bases stayed unmatched. The germline gives CDR1 SNHLY, CDR2 FYNNEI. CDR3 sequence: CASRITSGGRTGELFF. The CDR3 region has the DNA TGTGCCAGCAGAATTACTAGCGGGGGGCGGACCGGGGAGCTGTTTTTT.

The V and J genes are TRBV6-5 and TRBJ1-1, with a tentative D call TRBD1 (6 bases). The CDR3 runs to 14 residues. Trimming took 7 bases from V and 4 from J, leaving 16 bases between them. Germline V lookup: CDR1 MNHEY, CDR2 SVGAGI. Here the CDR3 DNA reads TGTGCCAGCACCCGGACAGAAGCAACCACTGAAGCTTTCTTT. It translates to CASTRTEATTEAFF.

The chain combines TRBV6-5 with TRBJ1-3, with D hard to call. The CDR3 is 15 amino acids. V was pared by 2 bases and J by 0 bases, with 8 bases between. CDR1 and CDR2 (germline): MNHEY, SVGAGI. The CDR3 loop is CASSYGLSSGNTIYF. Written as DNA, the CDR3 is TGTGCCAGCAGTTACGGGCTCAGCTCTGGAAACACCATATATTTT.

The rearrangement joins TRBV7-6 to TRBJ1-1; tentative D call: TRBD1 (5 bases). CDR1 and CDR2 from the germline V gene are SGHVS and FNYEAQ. This CDR3 is 15 amino acids long. V was shortened by 1 base and J by 3 bases, with 12 bases between the two germline ends. In DNA, the CDR3 is TGTGCCAGCAGCTTAGTTCCCGGGGACTACACTGAAGCTTTCTTT. It is translated as CASSLVPGDYTEAFF.

DNA of the CDR3: TGTGCCAGCAGTTACTCCGGGACTAGCGGGGGCGAGACCCAGTACTTC. It translates to CASSYSGTSGGETQYF. The gene calls are TRBV6-6 and TRBJ2-5, with 14 bases fitting TRBD2. The CDR3 has 16 residues. After removal of 0 bases from V and 5 bases from J, the junction contained 2 bases not matched to a gene. Germline V gene sequence: CDR1 MNHNY, CDR2 SVGAGI (reference sequence).

This clone has a handful of counts. This chain links TRBV2 with TRBJ1-6; D gene ambiguous. Trimming shortened V by 3 bases and J by 0 bases, and 6 bases separated the two germline ends. Per germline, CDR1 SNHLY and CDR2 FYNNEI. The CDR3 has 15 residues. In nucleotides, the CDR3 is TGTGCCAGCAGTGACAAGAGCTCCTATAATTCACCCCTCCACTTT. Translation gives CASSDKSSYNSPLHF.

The chain carries TRBV7-2 and TRBJ1-5; 9 nucleotides align to TRBD1. This CDR3 is 17 amino acids long. Unmatched junction bases numbered 14, after V lost 5 bases and J lost 6 bases. In germline, CDR1 is SGHTA, CDR2 FQGNSA. The CDR3 DNA is TGTGCCAGCAGCCCCCCCGGACAGGGGTTTTTAGGTCAGCCCCAGCATTTT. This encodes CASSPPGQGFLGQPQHF.

The rearrangement uses TRBV5-1 and TRBJ2-3; 9 bases match TRBD1. V lost 1 base, J lost 4 bases, and 1 base stayed unmatched. Looked up from germline, CDR1 is SGHRS and CDR2 is YFSETQ. CDR3 length: 14 residues. CDR3 in amino acids: CASSLTGGADTQYF. The CDR3 bases are TGCGCCAGCAGCTTGACAGGGGGCGCAGATACGCAGTATTTT.

The chain links TRBV4-3 to TRBJ1-3, with D possibly matching TRBD1 (6 bases). CDR1 and CDR2 from the germline V gene are LGHNA and YSLEER. This CDR3 has 16 amino acids. V lost 0 bases and J lost 1, with 10 bases in between. This CDR3 reads CASSQEGAGSGNTIYF. The CDR3 nucleotides are TGCGCCAGCAGCCAAGAGGGGGCAGGGTCTGGAAACACCATATATTTT.

This clone showed up just once. This rearrangement joins TRBV4-1 to TRBJ1-5; 7 positions agree with TRBD1. CDR1 MGHRA and CDR2 YSYEKL come from the germline V gene. CDR3 size: 17 residues. V lost 1 base, J lost 4 bases, and 10 bases stayed unmatched. This CDR3 reads CASSQGPQGIRNQPQHF. Here the CDR3 DNA reads TGCGCCAGCAGCCAAGGCCCACAGGGGATACGGAATCAGCCCCAGCATTTT.

Concerning this clone itself: Other DNA variants within this sample encode the same CDR3. J is TRBJ1-6 and V is TRBV6-5; D remains unclear. CDR1 and CDR2 (germline): MNHEY, SVGAGI. This CDR3 region has 15 residues. Trimming stripped 2 bases from V and 0 bases from J, with 5 bases between. As DNA, the CDR3 is TGTGCCAGCAGTTACGGGAGCTCCTATAATTCACCCCTCCACTTT. Its translation: CASSYGSSYNSPLHF.

This rearrangement joins TRBV11-2 to TRBJ1-2; D is unclear. V gave up 1 base and J gave up 0 bases, with 6 bases separating them. Germline-derived CDR1 and CDR2 are SGHAT and FQNNGV. This CDR3 has 14 amino acids. The CDR3 protein is CASSLAVANYGYTF. The DNA of the CDR3 is TGTGCCAGCAGCTTAGCGGTTGCTAACTATGGCTACACCTTC.

The chain couples TRBV4-1 to TRBJ2-3; 13 positions match TRBD2. V lost 3 bases, J lost 4 bases, and 4 bases stayed unmatched. The germline CDR1 and CDR2 sequences are MGHRA and YSYEKL. The CDR3 is 16 residues long. CDR3 nucleotide sequence: TGCGCCAGCAGCCACGGACTAGCGGGGGTATCAGATACGCAGTATTTT. Residues: CASSHGLAGVSDTQYF.